Listed here is a single T cell receptor (beta chain). The data were obtained in a study of blood T cell repertoires in COVID-19. Across the whole study: Material from acute and convalescent COVID-19 was sourced from the United States, Italy and Spain. Nucleic acid was either cDNA or gDNA, and it came from T cells, B-cell-depleted T cells, or PBMCs.

Original methodology: Estimation of nucleated cell counts was performed using reference gene primer amplification. This table comes from immunoSEQ multiplex PCR, and its TCRdb copy is limited to in-frame clones, with some not included. D and trimming were read from the DNA, whereas the V and J calls and clone size are those reported in that table. The top ten hold approximately 15% of the sample, which has approximately 71,000 clones, 82% seen once. Sequenced input: peripheral blood. The sequence was collected from a woman older than 75 with acute or convalescent COVID-19.

The CDR3: CASSTALQGVGEKLFF. In DNA, the CDR3 is TGCGCCAGCAGCACTGCGCTCCAGGGGGTGGGTGAAAAACTGTTTTTT. This chain uses TRBV5-1 with TRBJ1-4, with TRBD1 matching 7 bases. The CDR3 consists of 16 residues. Losses at the gene ends were 4 bases for V and 7 bases for J; bases not matched to a gene: 13. CDR1 and CDR2 from the germline V gene are SGHRS and YFSETQ.